This passage covers 14 T cell receptor beta chains from one sample sequenced in a study of cytomegalovirus exposure and HLA in healthy donors. Both 60 Vbeta primers and 13 Jbeta primers went into the PCR. Generated by immunoSEQ multiplex PCR, the TCRdb table keeps only in-frame clones and is missing some. Found here are about 82,000 clones, approximately 69% of them singletons; the top ten hold 20% to 25%. The sequenced sample was PBMCs. These receptors all stem from a woman aged 50 to 60 in good health and CMV-seropositive.

This chain uses TRBV18 with TRBJ1-1; TRBD1 might be the D (5 bases). From germline, CDR1 is KGHSH and CDR2 LQKENI. The ends were cut back, 1 base at V and 1 base at J, with 13 bases in the middle. The CDR3 runs 16 residues. The CDR3 reads CASSPQGVSRNTEAFF. DNA of the CDR3: TGTGCCAGCTCACCACAAGGGGTTAGTAGGAACACTGAAGCTTTCTTT.

This sequence joins TRBV6-1 and TRBJ1-5; D gene uncertain. The V gene lost 6 bases and the J gene lost 9 bases, with 15 bases spanning the gap. Germline values: CDR1 MNHNS, CDR2 SASEGT. CDR3 length: 13 residues. The CDR3 here is CASSPASFGPQHF. CDR3 nucleotides: TGTGCCAGCAGCCCTGCCTCCTTCGGGCCCCAGCATTTT.

This chain links TRBV7-8 with TRBJ2-1; D may be TRBD2 (6 bases). V was clipped by 5 bases and J by 0 bases, with 14 bases between them. The CDR3 spans 16 residues. The germline gives CDR1 SGHVS, CDR2 FQNEAQ. The CDR3 DNA reads TGTGCCAGCAGCGTTTCTAGCGCGAACTCCTACAATGAGCAGTTCTTC. Protein: CASSVSSANSYNEQFF.

This clone is a singleton in its sample. This chain links TRBV9 with TRBJ1-6, with TRBD1 as a possible D gene (6 bases). This CDR3 is 14 amino acids long. The V gene's germline CDR1 is SGDLS and CDR2 YYNGEE. Trimming took 5 bases from V and 7 from J, leaving 13 bases between them. CDR3 protein: CASSYRAVNSPLHF. In DNA, the CDR3 is TGTGCCAGCAGTTACAGGGCCGTAAATTCACCCCTCCACTTT.

The J gene is TRBJ2-3, the V gene TRBV9; 11 nucleotides align to TRBD2. Germline lookup yields CDR1 SGDLS and CDR2 YYNGEE. Unmatched junction bases numbered 3, after V lost 0 bases and J lost 6 bases. The CDR3 runs 15 residues. The chain's CDR3 is CASSVGSGGADTQYF. CDR3 DNA: TGTGCCAGCAGCGTAGGTAGCGGGGGGGCGGATACGCAGTATTTT.

This clone appeared a few times. V gene TRBV28 combines with J gene TRBJ2-3; 9 bases fit TRBD1. Losses at the gene ends were 1 base for V and 4 bases for J; bases not matched to a gene: 6. In germline, CDR1 is MDHEN, CDR2 SYDVKM. This CDR3 has 16 residues. CDR3 loop: CASSLSRTGVPDTQYF. CDR3 in DNA: TGTGCCAGCAGTTTATCCAGGACAGGGGTCCCAGATACGCAGTATTTT.

The V and J genes are TRBV6-5 and TRBJ1-1; no clear D. Per the germline V gene, CDR1 is MNHEY and CDR2 is SVGAGI. The V and J ends lost 4 bases and 7 bases respectively, with 13 bases between them. The CDR3 loop spans 13 amino acids. CDR3 sequence reads: CASSSLVEFEAFF. The DNA of the CDR3 is TGTGCCAGCAGTTCGTTGGTCGAGTTTGAAGCTTTCTTT.

The V gene is TRBV7-2, the J gene TRBJ2-3, with 11 bases lining up with TRBD1. This CDR3 is 16 amino acids long. Germline V gives CDR1 SGHTA, CDR2 FQGNSA. Trimming took 5 bases from V and 2 from J; bases not matched to a gene: 6. CDR3 sequence: CASSARGQGDTDTQYF. CDR3 coding DNA: TGTGCCAGCAGCGCCCGGGGACAGGGGGACACAGATACGCAGTATTTT.

The chain recombines TRBV7-9 with TRBJ2-1; TRBD2 aligns across 9 bases. Germline CDR1 SEHNR, CDR2 FQNEAQ (reference sequence). The CDR3 spans 15 residues. V was clipped by 7 bases and J by 3 bases; unmatched bases: 7. The chain's CDR3 is CASIPRRGGYNEQFF. The CDR3 coding sequence is TGTGCCAGCATCCCCCGGCGGGGGGGCTACAATGAGCAGTTCTTC.

The gene calls are TRBV5-6 and TRBJ2-7; possible D gene TRBD2, 5 bases. The CDR3 runs to 13 residues. Germline V gene data show CDR1 as SGHDT and CDR2 as YYEEEE. V lost 0 bases and J lost 3, with 7 bases in between. CDR3 nucleotides: TGTGCCAGCAGCTTGGTAGACTACTACGAGCAGTACTTC. Translated, it gives CASSLVDYYEQYF.

This clone was seen just once. The chain uses TRBV11-2 and TRBJ2-5, with 7 bases identical to TRBD2. V lost 2 bases to trimming and J lost 1 base; unmatched junction nucleotides: 4. Germline loops: CDR1 SGHAT, CDR2 FQNNGV. This CDR3 is 15 amino acids long. This CDR3 reads CASSLSPSGQETQYF. For the CDR3, the DNA is TGTGCCAGCAGCTTATCCCCTAGCGGCCAAGAGACCCAGTACTTC.

The chain combines TRBV7-9 with TRBJ2-7; D might be TRBD1 (5 bases). CDR1 is SEHNR and CDR2 is FQNEAQ in the germline V gene (reference sequence). V dropped 4 bases and J dropped 4 bases, with 11 bases sitting between them. This CDR3 is built from 13 residues. The CDR3 DNA follows: TGTGCCAGCAGCTCCGCAGGGCGGTACGAGCAGTACTTC. The encoded protein is CASSSAGRYEQYF. Combining the CDR3 with reference TRBV7-9 and TRBJ2-7 gives the whole variable domain DTGVSQNPRHKITKRGQNVTFRCDPISEHNRLYWYRQTLGQGPEFLTYFQNEAQLEKSRLLSDRFSAERPKGSFSTLEIQRTEQGDSAMYLCASSSAGRYEQYFGPGTRLTVT.

This clone was seen more than once but under ten times. V gene TRBV7-2 combines with J gene TRBJ2-7; 8 bases align to TRBD2. CDR3 length equals 14 residues. Trimming removed 3 bases from V and 1 base from J; junction bases left unmatched: 2. Germline V gives CDR1 SGHTA, CDR2 FQGNSA. CDR3 DNA sequence: TGTGCCAGCAGCTTGGTAGCGGGATCCTACGAGCAGTACTTC. This codes for CASSLVAGSYEQYF.

The CDR3 nucleotides are TGTGCCAGCAGCTTAGGGCAGGGATACGATCAGCCCCAGCATTTT. It codes for CASSLGQGYDQPQHF. The chain couples TRBV7-7 to TRBJ1-5; TRBD1 is a possible D gene (5 bases). Trimming took off 1 base at V and 5 bases at J, with 12 bases between the two ends. CDR3 length: 15 residues. From germline, CDR1 is SSHAT and CDR2 FNYEAQ (reference sequence).